This TCR beta chain originates from a study of CD8 T cells in ankylosing spondylitis. It was by quantitative 5'-RACE with molecular barcodes that TCR beta libraries were made. In TCRdb, the 5' RACE reads were re-called with MiXCR into one record per CDR3 protein. The sample consists of over 95,000 distinct CDR3 sequences, roughly 8.3% of them appearing once. Trimming removed 7 bases at V and 7 bases at J, with 11 bases between. The CDR3 runs to 12 residues. This clonotype originated in a male donor with ankylosing spondylitis or in good health (not recorded which). The chain has TRBV6-7 and TRBJ2-1; D is uncertain. TRBV6-7 is placed among ORFs of uncertain function. Sequenced sample: blood, either unsorted or a sorted T cell fraction (not recorded which). In nucleotides, the CDR3 is TGTGCCAGCAATGTGATACGAAATGAGCAGTTCTTC. Translating gives CASNVIRNEQFF.